This note documents a single TCR beta chain sequence. Its target is not known. This sample was included in a study of OX40 agonist ivuxolimab in advanced cancers. Germline V gene data show CDR1 as SGHAT and CDR2 as FQNNGV. Trimming left V 5 bases short and J 0 bases short, with 11 bases between. This CDR3 has 14 amino acids. Study observations and caveats: Patients with a partial response at 0.1-3.0 mg/kg had among the lowest clonal expansion. Antigen specificity remained undetermined for the expanded peripheral T cells.

TCRdb's table, derived via immunoSEQ multiplex PCR, lists solely in-frame clones and lacks some. This sample has roughly 110,000 clones; 75% to 95% occur once, and the top ten carry about 0.48%. The sequencing here drew on CD4+ or CD8+ T cells sorted from blood, taken in a trial of the OX40 agonist ivuxolimab. This TCR derives from an adult with an advanced solid tumor such as melanoma, head and neck, liver or kidney cancer. The chain employs TRBV11-2 and TRBJ2-7; D is unclear. CDR3 coding DNA: TGTGCCAGCAGCCCGTCGACTCTCTCCTACGAGCAGTACTTC. The encoded protein is CASSPSTLSYEQYF.